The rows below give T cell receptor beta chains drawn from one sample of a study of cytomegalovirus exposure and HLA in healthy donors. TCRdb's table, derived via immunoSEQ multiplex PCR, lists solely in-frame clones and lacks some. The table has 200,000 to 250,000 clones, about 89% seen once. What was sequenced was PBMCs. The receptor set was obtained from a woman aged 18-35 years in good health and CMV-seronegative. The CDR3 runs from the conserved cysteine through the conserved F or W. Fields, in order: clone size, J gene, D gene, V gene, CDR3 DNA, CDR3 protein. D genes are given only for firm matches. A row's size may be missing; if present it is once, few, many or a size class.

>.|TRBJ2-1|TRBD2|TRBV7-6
TGTGCCAGCAGCTTATTGGGGCTAGCGGGGGGGCGGGAGCAGTTCTTC
CASSLLGLAGGREQFF
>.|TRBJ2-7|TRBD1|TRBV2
TGTGCCAGCAGTGAAGCTAGACAGGGCGAGCAGTACTTC
CASSEARQGEQYF
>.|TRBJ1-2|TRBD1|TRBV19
TGTGCCAGTAGTTTCCACGGGGGACAGGGTGAAAACTATGGCTACACCTTC
CASSFHGGQGENYGYTF
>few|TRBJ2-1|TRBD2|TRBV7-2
TGTGCCAGCAGCTATAGTACTAGCGGGGATGAGCAGTTCTTC
CASSYSTSGDEQFF
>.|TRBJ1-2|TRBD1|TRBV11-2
TGTGCCAGCAGCCCAGAGACAGGGGTGGACTATGGCTACACCTTC
CASSPETGVDYGYTF
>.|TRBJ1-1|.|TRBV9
TGTGCCAGCAGCTATAACAAAAATTCAGGGTATCTAGCTTTCTTT
CASSYNKNSGYLAFF
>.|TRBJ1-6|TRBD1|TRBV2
TGTGCCAGCAGTGTACAGGGGCATAATTCACCCCTCCACTTT
CASSVQGHNSPLHF
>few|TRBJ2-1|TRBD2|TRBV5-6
TGTGCCAGCGTTAGCGGGTTCGCCTACAATGAGCAGTTCTTC
CASVSGFAYNEQFF
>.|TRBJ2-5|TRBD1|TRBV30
TGTGCCTGGAGTGGGGACAGGGGGCAGGGAGAGACCCAGTACTTC
CAWSGDRGQGETQYF
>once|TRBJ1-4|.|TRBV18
TGTGCCAGCTCACGACGCTCGCCCGGGGTAGCGGGGACTAATGAAAAACTGTTTTTT
CASSRRSPGVAGTNEKLFF
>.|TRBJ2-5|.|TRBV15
TGTGCCACCAGCAGAGATAACACAGGTCAAGAGACCCAGTACTTC
CATSRDNTGQETQYF
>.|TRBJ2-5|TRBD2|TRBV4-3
TGCGCCAGCAGCCAAGATTTGGCGGGGGGCGTAGAGACCCAGTACTTC
CASSQDLAGGVETQYF
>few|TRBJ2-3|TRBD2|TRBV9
TGTGCCAGCAGCGCAGTAGCGGGAGGGCCTCCAGATACGCAGTATTTT
CASSAVAGGPPDTQYF
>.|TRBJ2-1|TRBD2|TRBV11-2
TGTGCCAGCAGCTTACCACTAGCGGGACCCTACAATGAGCAGTTCTTC
CASSLPLAGPYNEQFF
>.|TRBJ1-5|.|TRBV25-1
TGTGCCAGCAGTAGCGATGATAGCAATCAGCCCCAGCATTTT
CASSSDDSNQPQHF
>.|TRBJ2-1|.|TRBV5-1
TGCGCCAGCAGTAAGGCTCTAGCCCAAACAGGGAATGAGCAGTTCTTC
CASSKALAQTGNEQFF
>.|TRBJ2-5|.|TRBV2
TGTGCCAGCAGTGTAACGGAAGAGACCCAGTACTTC
CASSVTEETQYF
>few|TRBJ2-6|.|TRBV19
TGTGCCAGTAGGAATGACAGAACTGGGGCCAACGTCCTGACTTTC
CASRNDRTGANVLTF
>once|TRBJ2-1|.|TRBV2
TGTGCCAGCAGTGAAGCGTTTTGGGCGGGGAACAATGAGCAGTTCTTC
CASSEAFWAGNNEQFF
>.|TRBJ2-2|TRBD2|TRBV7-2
TGTGCCAGCAGCCGCACCGGGACTAGAGACACCGGGGAGCTGTTTTTT
CASSRTGTRDTGELFF
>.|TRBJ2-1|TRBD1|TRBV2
TGTGCCAGGGGAGGACAGGGGGATTACAATGAGCAGTTCTTC
CARGGQGDYNEQFF
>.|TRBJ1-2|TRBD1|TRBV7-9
TGTGCCAGCAGCTTAGAATCCGGGACAGGGACCTATGGCTACACCTTC
CASSLESGTGTYGYTF
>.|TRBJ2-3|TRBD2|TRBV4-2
TGTGCCAGCAGCCAAACATTGGGAACTAGCGGGGTGTCAGATACGCAGTATTTT
CASSQTLGTSGVSDTQYF